The rows below give T cell receptor beta chains drawn from one sample of a study of cytomegalovirus exposure and HLA in healthy donors. Repertoires were generated with immunoSEQ multiplex PCR, while TCRdb's copy carries only in-frame clones and drops some. In the table there are some 190,000 clones, almost 80% of which are singletons. Material for sequencing was PBMCs. The receptors originated from a woman between 18 and 29 years old in good health and CMV-seronegative. Each CDR3 is given with its conserved first and last residue. Fields, in order: J gene, V gene, clone size, D gene, CDR3 DNA, CDR3 protein. D genes are given only for firm matches. The size entry is marked missing in some rows and otherwise reads once, few, many or a size class.

j_gene: TRBJ2-3
v_gene: TRBV6-1
abundance: -
d_gene: TRBD1
CDR3nt: TGTGCCAGCAGGGACACAGGGGGCACAGATACGCAGTATTTT
CDR3aa: CASRDTGGTDTQYF

j_gene: TRBJ2-1
v_gene: TRBV5-1
abundance: -
d_gene: -
CDR3nt: TGCGCCAGCAGCTTGCGGGGCGGGGTTAGCGAGCAGTTCTTC
CDR3aa: CASSLRGGVSEQFF

j_gene: TRBJ2-3
v_gene: TRBV7-2
abundance: -
d_gene: -
CDR3nt: TGTGCCAGCAGCTTAGTCGCGGGCGGAGATACGCAGTATTTT
CDR3aa: CASSLVAGGDTQYF

j_gene: TRBJ1-1
v_gene: TRBV4-1
abundance: -
d_gene: -
CDR3nt: TGCGCCAGCAGCCAAGAACCGACAGGTAACATGAACACTGAAGCTTTCTTT
CDR3aa: CASSQEPTGNMNTEAFF

j_gene: TRBJ1-4
v_gene: TRBV7-2
abundance: once
d_gene: -
CDR3nt: TGTGCCAGCAGCTTATCTCGAGTGGCGGGCCATAATGAAAAACTGTTTTTT
CDR3aa: CASSLSRVAGHNEKLFF

j_gene: TRBJ2-7
v_gene: TRBV28
abundance: -
d_gene: TRBD1
CDR3nt: TGTGCCAGCAGTCCGTTGGGCAGGGGGAATGAGCAGTACTTC
CDR3aa: CASSPLGRGNEQYF

j_gene: TRBJ2-1
v_gene: TRBV6-1
abundance: -
d_gene: TRBD1
CDR3nt: TGTGCCGGACAAACCCGGGACAGGGGAGTTAATGAGCAGTTCTTC
CDR3aa: CAGQTRDRGVNEQFF

j_gene: TRBJ1-4
v_gene: TRBV29-1
abundance: -
d_gene: -
CDR3nt: TGCAGCGTTGTGCGGGCGGATAATGAAAAACTGTTTTTT
CDR3aa: CSVVRADNEKLFF

j_gene: TRBJ1-1
v_gene: TRBV12-5
abundance: -
d_gene: -
CDR3nt: TGTGCTAGTGGCCCTACTACAGGGGAAGCTTTCTTT
CDR3aa: CASGPTTGEAFF

j_gene: TRBJ1-3
v_gene: TRBV6-5
abundance: few
d_gene: -
CDR3nt: TGTGCCAGCAGGGCCGGACAGAAAATGGGAAACACCATATATTTT
CDR3aa: CASRAGQKMGNTIYF

j_gene: TRBJ2-7
v_gene: TRBV4-1
abundance: -
d_gene: -
CDR3nt: TGCGCCAGCAGCCATGTGGGGGGAAACGAGCAGTACTTC
CDR3aa: CASSHVGGNEQYF

j_gene: TRBJ2-5
v_gene: TRBV5-1
abundance: -
d_gene: TRBD2
CDR3nt: TGCGCCAGCAGCTTGGGCCCTAGCGGTAAAGAGACCCAGTACTTC
CDR3aa: CASSLGPSGKETQYF

j_gene: TRBJ2-1
v_gene: TRBV6-5
abundance: -
d_gene: TRBD1
CDR3nt: TGTGCCAGCAGGTGGGGACAGGGGAGTGAGCAGTTCTTC
CDR3aa: CASRWGQGSEQFF

j_gene: TRBJ2-6
v_gene: TRBV4-1
abundance: -
d_gene: -
CDR3nt: TGCGCCAGCAGCCAAGGGACAAACTCTGGGGCCAACGTCCTGACTTTC
CDR3aa: CASSQGTNSGANVLTF

j_gene: TRBJ1-1
v_gene: TRBV6-1
abundance: -
d_gene: TRBD1
CDR3nt: TGTGCCAGCAGACTTATGACAGGGCCCAACACTGAAGCTTTCTTT
CDR3aa: CASRLMTGPNTEAFF

j_gene: TRBJ1-4
v_gene: TRBV5-6
abundance: -
d_gene: TRBD1
CDR3nt: TGTGCCAGCAGCTACGACAGGGCCCTTTCTGCAACTAATGAAAAACTGTTTTTT
CDR3aa: CASSYDRALSATNEKLFF

j_gene: TRBJ2-7
v_gene: TRBV6-1
abundance: -
d_gene: -
CDR3nt: TGTGCCAGCAGTGAAGTCTGGACATCGAGCTACGAGCAGTACTTC
CDR3aa: CASSEVWTSSYEQYF

j_gene: TRBJ2-1
v_gene: TRBV6-4
abundance: -
d_gene: TRBD2
CDR3nt: TGTGCCAGCAAGGGACTAGCGGAAAACAATGAGCAGTTCTTC
CDR3aa: CASKGLAENNEQFF

j_gene: TRBJ2-7
v_gene: TRBV7-2
abundance: -
d_gene: -
CDR3nt: TGTGCCAGCAGCCTTGGGTCAGCCGGGGAGCAGTACTTC
CDR3aa: CASSLGSAGEQYF

j_gene: TRBJ2-1
v_gene: TRBV6-1
abundance: -
d_gene: TRBD1
CDR3nt: TGTGCCAGCAGTGAATTGGGGACAGGCTACAATGAGCAGTTCTTC
CDR3aa: CASSELGTGYNEQFF

j_gene: TRBJ2-7
v_gene: TRBV7-2
abundance: -
d_gene: TRBD2
CDR3nt: TGTGCCAGCAGCTTACTAGCGGACTACGAGCAGTACTTC
CDR3aa: CASSLLADYEQYF

j_gene: TRBJ2-2
v_gene: TRBV7-6
abundance: -
d_gene: -
CDR3nt: TGTGCCAGCAGCCCGCTATCCGGGTGGGAGCTGTTTTTT
CDR3aa: CASSPLSGWELFF

j_gene: TRBJ1-3
v_gene: TRBV10-3
abundance: -
d_gene: TRBD1
CDR3nt: TGTGCCATCAGTGAGACGGCTAAACCGTCAGGGGGCACAAACACCATATATTTT
CDR3aa: CAISETAKPSGGTNTIYF

j_gene: TRBJ1-5
v_gene: TRBV27
abundance: -
d_gene: -
CDR3nt: TGTGCCAGCAGTTCTGGCAGGGTAAGCAATCAGCCCCAGCATTTT
CDR3aa: CASSSGRVSNQPQHF

j_gene: TRBJ2-5
v_gene: TRBV5-4
abundance: once
d_gene: TRBD1
CDR3nt: TGTGCCAGCAGACCCACAGGGGGAGGTCAAGAGACCCAGTACTTC
CDR3aa: CASRPTGGGQETQYF

j_gene: TRBJ1-2
v_gene: TRBV4-1
abundance: -
d_gene: -
CDR3nt: TGCGCCAGCAGCCAAGGGGAACGGACTTACTATGGCTACACCTTC
CDR3aa: CASSQGERTYYGYTF

j_gene: TRBJ2-7
v_gene: TRBV27
abundance: -
d_gene: -
CDR3nt: TGTGCCAGCAGCCTGCCCGGAGGGAACCACTACGAGCAGTACTTC
CDR3aa: CASSLPGGNHYEQYF

j_gene: TRBJ1-1
v_gene: TRBV13
abundance: -
d_gene: -
CDR3nt: TGTGCCAGCAGCTTAGGTCGACAGATGAACACTGAAGCTTTCTTT
CDR3aa: CASSLGRQMNTEAFF

j_gene: TRBJ2-3
v_gene: TRBV4-3
abundance: -
d_gene: -
CDR3nt: TGCGCCAGCAGCCCCTTATCCGGAGATACGCAGTATTTT
CDR3aa: CASSPLSGDTQYF

j_gene: TRBJ2-7
v_gene: TRBV15
abundance: -
d_gene: -
CDR3nt: TGTGCCACCAGCCACGACAGGGTGGGGGGCGAGCAGTACTTC
CDR3aa: CATSHDRVGGEQYF

j_gene: TRBJ2-3
v_gene: TRBV4-2
abundance: -
d_gene: TRBD2
CDR3nt: TGTGCCAGCAGCCAAGTGACTAGCGGGGCCACAGATACGCAGTATTTT
CDR3aa: CASSQVTSGATDTQYF

j_gene: TRBJ2-7
v_gene: TRBV6-1
abundance: -
d_gene: -
CDR3nt: TGTGCCAGCAGCTTCCCTACCTCCTACGAGCAGTACTTC
CDR3aa: CASSFPTSYEQYF

j_gene: TRBJ1-1
v_gene: TRBV7-9
abundance: -
d_gene: TRBD1
CDR3nt: TGTGCCAGCAGCTTAGGGACAGGATTATTCATGAACACTGAAGCTTTCTTT
CDR3aa: CASSLGTGLFMNTEAFF

j_gene: TRBJ1-6
v_gene: TRBV14
abundance: -
d_gene: -
CDR3nt: TGTGCCAGCAGCCAAGTTGGGCAGGGCAGTAATTCACCCCTCCACTTT
CDR3aa: CASSQVGQGSNSPLHF

j_gene: TRBJ1-1
v_gene: TRBV19
abundance: few
d_gene: TRBD1
CDR3nt: TGTGCCAGCCACGATAGACAGGGAATAGCTTTCTTT
CDR3aa: CASHDRQGIAFF

j_gene: TRBJ2-1
v_gene: TRBV13
abundance: -
d_gene: -
CDR3nt: TGTGCCAGCAGCTTAGGAGCGGAGGAGCAGTTCTTC
CDR3aa: CASSLGAEEQFF

j_gene: TRBJ2-7
v_gene: TRBV5-6
abundance: few
d_gene: -
CDR3nt: TGTGCCAGCAGCCCTGTGAGCTCCTACGAGCAGTACTTC
CDR3aa: CASSPVSSYEQYF

j_gene: TRBJ2-3
v_gene: TRBV7-6
abundance: -
d_gene: TRBD1
CDR3nt: TGTGCCAGCAGGTCCGACAGGGGAGGCACAGATACGCAGTATTTT
CDR3aa: CASRSDRGGTDTQYF

j_gene: TRBJ1-5
v_gene: TRBV28
abundance: few
d_gene: -
CDR3nt: TGTGCCAGCAAGCCAGGGTTGGGGCAGCCCCAGCATTTT
CDR3aa: CASKPGLGQPQHF

j_gene: TRBJ2-5
v_gene: TRBV18
abundance: -
d_gene: -
CDR3nt: TGTGCCAGCTCAGGTACAGAAGACCAAGAGACCCAGTACTTC
CDR3aa: CASSGTEDQETQYF

j_gene: TRBJ1-2
v_gene: TRBV7-2
abundance: -
d_gene: -
CDR3nt: TGTGCCAGCACCCCACAGGCCTTTGGTGGCTACACCTTC
CDR3aa: CASTPQAFGGYTF

j_gene: TRBJ2-1
v_gene: TRBV4-2
abundance: -
d_gene: TRBD1
CDR3nt: TGTGCCAGCAGCCTCGGACAGGGCGAAATTCCGACTAGGTGGTTCTACAATGAGCAGTTCTTC
CDR3aa: CASSLGQGEIPTRWFYNEQFF

j_gene: TRBJ2-7
v_gene: TRBV7-2
abundance: -
d_gene: -
CDR3nt: TGTGCCAGCAGCGCGGCGGGGTATTACGAGCAGTACTTC
CDR3aa: CASSAAGYYEQYF

j_gene: TRBJ2-7
v_gene: TRBV14
abundance: -
d_gene: -
CDR3nt: TGTGCCAGCAGCCAGTCATTGGGAGCCTACGAGCAGTACTTC
CDR3aa: CASSQSLGAYEQYF

j_gene: TRBJ2-5
v_gene: TRBV29-1
abundance: -
d_gene: TRBD2
CDR3nt: TGCAGCGCCGCGAAGAGACTAGCGGGAGGGGGGGAGACCCAGTACTTC
CDR3aa: CSAAKRLAGGGETQYF

j_gene: TRBJ2-1
v_gene: TRBV5-1
abundance: -
d_gene: -
CDR3nt: TGCGCCAGCAGCTTGGTTTTGGCGGGGCAAAGTAACTCCTACAATGAGCAGTTCTTC
CDR3aa: CASSLVLAGQSNSYNEQFF

j_gene: TRBJ1-1
v_gene: TRBV15
abundance: once
d_gene: TRBD1
CDR3nt: TGTGCCACCAGCAGAACCCCAGGGACAGGGGGCTCTGAAGCTTTCTTT
CDR3aa: CATSRTPGTGGSEAFF

j_gene: TRBJ2-2
v_gene: TRBV5-6
abundance: -
d_gene: -
CDR3nt: TGTGCCAGCAGCTTGGGAGGCCCCGGGGAGCTGTTTTTT
CDR3aa: CASSLGGPGELFF

j_gene: TRBJ2-3
v_gene: TRBV5-1
abundance: -
d_gene: TRBD1
CDR3nt: TGCGCCAGCAGCTTGGCCCGGGACAGGGGCACCATCAGCACAGATACGCAGTATTTT
CDR3aa: CASSLARDRGTISTDTQYF